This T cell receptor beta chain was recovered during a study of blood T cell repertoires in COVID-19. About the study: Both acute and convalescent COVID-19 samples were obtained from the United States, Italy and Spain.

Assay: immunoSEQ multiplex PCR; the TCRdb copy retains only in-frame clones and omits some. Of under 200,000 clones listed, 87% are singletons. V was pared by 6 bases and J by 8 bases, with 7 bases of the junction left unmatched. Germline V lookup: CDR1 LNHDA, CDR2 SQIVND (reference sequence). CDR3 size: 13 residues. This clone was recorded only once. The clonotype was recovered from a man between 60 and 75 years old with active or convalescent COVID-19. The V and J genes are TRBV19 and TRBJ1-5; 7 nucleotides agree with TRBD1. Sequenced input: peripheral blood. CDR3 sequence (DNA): TGTGCCAGTAGCGGACAGGCCAGGGAGCCCCAGCATTTT. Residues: CASSGQAREPQHF.